This entry lists 27 T cell receptor beta chains sequenced from one sample in a study of OX40 agonist ivuxolimab in advanced cancers. Clones were sequenced by immunoSEQ multiplex PCR, and TCRdb holds only the in-frame ones, with some missing. Of 65,000 to 100,000 clones in the sample, 70% to 90% are singletons; the top ten hold 0.75% to 0.9%. This material consisted of CD4+ or CD8+ T cells sorted from blood, taken in a trial of the OX40 agonist ivuxolimab. The source is an adult with an advanced solid tumor such as melanoma, head and neck, liver or kidney cancer.

The chain uses TRBV18 and TRBJ2-7, with D unresolved. The ends were cut back, 2 bases at V and 7 bases at J, with 9 bases in the middle. CDR3 length equals 12 residues. In germline, CDR1 is KGHSH, CDR2 LQKENI. This chain's CDR3 is CASSPRLGEQYF. DNA for the CDR3: TGTGCCAGCTCACCAAGGTTGGGTGAGCAGTACTTC. Looking up the rest from reference TRBV18 and TRBJ2-7 gives the full variable domain: NAGVMQNPRHLVRRRGQEARLRCSPMKGHSHVYWYRQLPEEGLKFMVYLQKENIIDESGMPKERFSAEFPKEGPSILRIQQVVRGDSAAYFCASSPRLGEQYFGPGTRLTVT.

The chain is built from TRBV19 and TRBJ1-4; D is ambiguous. Deletions cut 3 bases from V and 7 bases from J, with 6 bases between. The CDR3 extends over 12 amino acids. Germline V gene lookup returns CDR1 LNHDA and CDR2 SQIVND (reference sequence). DNA for the CDR3: TGTGCCAGTAGTATTCGGGGTGAAAAACTGTTTTTT. Residues: CASSIRGEKLFF.

This chain connects TRBV28 to TRBJ1-5, with D perhaps TRBD1 (5 bases). This CDR3 has 15 amino acids. In germline, CDR1 is MDHEN, CDR2 SYDVKM. The ends were cut back, 3 bases at V and 2 bases at J, with 11 bases in the middle. The chain's CDR3 is CASSFGGQGNQPQHF. In DNA form, the CDR3 reads TGTGCCAGCAGTTTCGGGGGTCAAGGCAATCAGCCCCAGCATTTT.

The chain links TRBV9 to TRBJ2-7; 8 bases are a match to TRBD1. Germline CDR1 reads SGDLS; CDR2 reads YYNGEE. The CDR3 extends over 15 amino acids. J gave up 2 bases and V 4 bases, and 8 bases lay outside the gene matches. CDR3 sequence: CASSSRQGPTYEQYF. In nucleotides, the CDR3 is TGTGCCAGCAGCTCCCGACAGGGGCCTACCTACGAGCAGTACTTC.

V and J are TRBV11-2 and TRBJ1-2, with D possibly TRBD1 on 5 matching bases. Trimming took 6 bases from V and 3 from J, leaving 20 bases between them. The CDR3 consists of 16 residues. Germline assignment: CDR1 SGHAT and CDR2 FQNNGV. CDR3 residues: CASRLGRGRPDYGYTF. The CDR3 DNA is TGTGCCAGCAGACTCGGCCGGGGGAGGCCCGACTATGGCTACACCTTC.

V usage is TRBV2 and J usage is TRBJ2-7; 11 bases align to TRBD1. The CDR3 consists of 14 residues. J was trimmed by 2 bases and V by 7 bases; bases with no gene match: 4. The germline V gene has CDR1 SNHLY and CDR2 FYNNEI. CDR3 in DNA: TGTGCCAGCATTAGGACAGGGGGCCCCTACGAGCAGTACTTC. This gives the protein CASIRTGGPYEQYF.

The rearrangement links TRBV4-3 to TRBJ2-3; possibly TRBD1 for D (6 bases). V was trimmed by 0 bases and J by 6 bases, leaving 19 bases between them. The CDR3 totals 17 residues. The germline V gene has CDR1 LGHNA and CDR2 YSLEER. The CDR3 is CASSQDRGRARGDTQYF. DNA of the CDR3: TGCGCCAGCAGCCAAGATCGCGGGCGGGCAAGGGGGGATACGCAGTATTTT.

This chain joins TRBV4-2 and TRBJ1-2; D remains unclear. Trimming removed 0 bases at V and 0 bases at J, with 8 bases between. Germline loops: CDR1 LGHNA, CDR2 YNFKEQ. This CDR3 comprises 15 residues. CDR3 loop: CASSQERVANYGYTF. CDR3 nucleotides: TGTGCCAGCAGCCAAGAGCGGGTAGCTAACTATGGCTACACCTTC.

V and J are TRBV7-2 and TRBJ1-5; no firm D call. The CDR3 spans 13 residues. CDR1 is SGHTA, CDR2 FQGNSA, per germline. Deletions cut 6 bases from V and 11 bases from J, with 17 bases between. DNA for the CDR3: TGTGCCAGCAGTTATTTAAGGGAATCGGCCCAGCATTTT. This gives the protein CASSYLRESAQHF.

The chain is built from TRBV18 and TRBJ1-1; perhaps TRBD1 as D (5 bases). Germline CDR1 is KGHSH and CDR2 is LQKENI. Between the trimmed V and J ends, which lost 2 bases and 3 bases, there was a span of 7 bases. This CDR3 has 13 residues. CDR3 bases: TGTGCCAGCTCACCAATACAGGACACTGAAGCTTTCTTT. Translating it yields CASSPIQDTEAFF.

CDR3 DNA sequence: TGTGCCAGCCTGCTAGCGGGAGGGACCGGGGAGCTGTTTTTT. It yields the protein CASLLAGGTGELFF. The chain uses TRBV27 and TRBJ2-2; 12 nucleotides agree with TRBD2. The V gene's germline CDR1 is MNHEY and CDR2 SMNVEV (reference sequence). The CDR3 spans 14 residues. V lost 8 bases to trimming and J lost 5 bases; unmatched junction nucleotides: 3.

The chain is built from TRBV6-6 and TRBJ2-7; TRBD1 matches at 8 bases. Looked up from germline, CDR1 is MNHNY and CDR2 is SVGAGI (reference sequence). V shed 6 bases and J 1 base; nucleotides not matched to a gene: 11. CDR3 length: 16 amino acids. The CDR3 DNA follows: TGTGCCAGCAGGCATCCCGACAGGGGAAATTCCTACGAGCAGTACTTC. It codes for CASRHPDRGNSYEQYF.

The rearrangement uses TRBV29-1 and TRBJ2-3, with TRBD1 identical over 7 bases. Germline assignment: CDR1 SQVTM and CDR2 ANQGSEA. J lost 6 bases, V lost 7 bases, and 13 bases had no gene match. CDR3 size: 14 residues. The CDR3 sequence: CSEVQQGRGDTQYF. The DNA of the CDR3 is TGCAGCGAAGTGCAACAGGGGAGAGGTGATACGCAGTATTTT.

The gene calls are TRBV2 and TRBJ2-4; either TRBD1 or TRBD2 may fit D (5 bases each). Deletions cut 4 bases from V and 11 bases from J, with 15 bases between. Germline V gene sequence: CDR1 SNHLY, CDR2 FYNNEI. The CDR3 is made up of 13 amino acids. In DNA form, the CDR3 reads TGTGCCAGCAGTGGGGCCGGACGGGGACTTCAGTACTTC. Translation gives CASSGAGRGLQYF.

This chain uses TRBV7-3 with TRBJ2-3, with TRBD1 matching 8 bases. Germline CDR1 is SGHTA and CDR2 is FQGTGA. The V and J ends lost 5 bases and 2 bases, in that order; junction bases with no gene match: 3. This CDR3 spans 14 amino acids. DNA of the CDR3: TGTGCCAGCAGCCCCCAGGGGGCCACAGATACGCAGTATTTT. This encodes CASSPQGATDTQYF.

The CDR3 loop is CASRPPTSYEQYF. CDR3 in DNA: TGTGCCAGCAGGCCTCCTACCTCCTACGAGCAGTACTTC. The V and J genes are TRBV28 and TRBJ2-7; D gene ambiguous. This CDR3 is built from 13 residues. Germline V gene sequence: CDR1 MDHEN, CDR2 SYDVKM. The V end was cut by 6 bases, the J end by 0 bases, with 9 bases between.

The DNA of the CDR3 is TGTGCCAGCAGCAACCGGGAGCTAAAGGACGAGCAGTACTTC. The encoded protein is CASSNRELKDEQYF. This chain joins TRBV9 and TRBJ2-7; a possible D gene is TRBD2 (6 bases). The germline V gene encodes CDR1 SGDLS and CDR2 YYNGEE. CDR3 length: 14 residues. With 4 bases removed from V and 5 bases from J, the gap between germline ends came to 16 bases.

This chain links TRBV7-2 with TRBJ2-1; 8 positions match TRBD2. CDR3 size: 16 residues. V lost 0 bases, J lost 4 bases, and 5 bases stayed unmatched. Per the germline V gene, CDR1 is SGHTA and CDR2 is FQGNSA. The CDR3: CASSLATGLGYNEQFF. CDR3 nucleotide sequence: TGTGCCAGCAGCTTAGCGACGGGACTAGGGTACAATGAGCAGTTCTTC. The entire variable domain, with the rest obtained from reference TRBV7-2 and TRBJ2-1, is as follows: GAGVSQSPSNKVTEKGKDVELRCDPISGHTALYWYRQSLGQGLEFLIYFQGNSAPDKSGLPSDRFSAERTGGSVSTLTIQRTQQEDSAVYLCASSLATGLGYNEQFFGPGTRLTVL.

This chain links TRBV7-2 with TRBJ1-1; TRBD1 might be the D (5 bases). CDR1 is SGHTA and CDR2 is FQGNSA in the germline V gene. The CDR3 is made up of 13 amino acids. V lost 4 bases and J lost 10, with 16 bases in between. The CDR3 region has the DNA TGTGCCAGCAGCTCACGGGACCGACCTCGAGCTTTCTTT. Encoded protein: CASSSRDRPRAFF.

This chain connects TRBV5-1 to TRBJ2-3; 8 bases align to TRBD2. Germline CDR1 SGHRS, CDR2 YFSETQ. This CDR3 spans 15 amino acids. V trimming: 7 bases; J trimming: 2 bases; junction bases outside the gene matches: 9. CDR3 DNA: TGCGCCAGCGGTCTCCTCGGGAGGGCCACAGATACGCAGTATTTT. Amino acid sequence: CASGLLGRATDTQYF.

This sequence joins TRBV27 and TRBJ1-2; D is possibly TRBD1 (6 bases). CDR1 and CDR2 (germline): MNHEY, SMNVEV (reference sequence). There are 14 residues in the CDR3. Deletions cut 6 bases from V and 3 bases from J, with 14 bases between. The CDR3 region has the DNA TGTGCCAGCAGCCGGGGGGCTTTGGACTATGGCTACACCTTC. Its translation: CASSRGALDYGYTF.

This chain connects TRBV5-6 to TRBJ1-2, with no clear D. The CDR3 runs to 14 residues. The germline V gene encodes CDR1 SGHDT and CDR2 YYEEEE. With 0 bases removed from V and 5 bases from J, the gap between germline ends came to 11 bases. The CDR3 DNA reads TGTGCCAGCAGCTTGGACAGCCTCGAATATGGCTACACCTTC. It encodes CASSLDSLEYGYTF.

V is TRBV19 and J is TRBJ2-3, with unresolved D. Between the trimmed V and J ends, which lost 7 bases and 6 bases, there was a span of 14 bases. Germline V gene data show CDR1 as LNHDA and CDR2 as SQIVND (reference sequence). The CDR3 is 13 residues long. CDR3 sequence: CASNGVSPDTQYF. For the CDR3, the DNA is TGTGCCAGTAATGGCGTCTCCCCCGATACGCAGTATTTT.

This chain uses TRBV11-3 with TRBJ2-1, with D perhaps being TRBD1 or TRBD2 (5 bases each). From germline, CDR1 is SGHNT and CDR2 YENEEA. The CDR3 has 15 residues. The V end lost 5 bases, the J end lost 6 bases, and 17 bases lay between the germline ends. CDR3 region: CASSRGVGQFNEQFF. The CDR3 DNA reads TGTGCCAGCAGCAGAGGGGTAGGGCAGTTCAATGAGCAGTTCTTC.

This chain links TRBV29-1 with TRBJ1-1; TRBD1 is a possible D gene (6 bases). V lost 4 bases and J 5 bases, leaving 8 bases between the germline ends. The germline V gene has CDR1 SQVTM and CDR2 ANQGSEA. This CDR3 has 11 amino acids. The chain's CDR3 is CSVGGQTEAFF. CDR3 sequence (DNA): TGCAGCGTTGGGGGGCAGACTGAAGCTTTCTTT.

The rearrangement joins TRBV6-5 to TRBJ2-7; D is uncertain. Trimming cost V 0 bases and J 7 bases, with 7 bases left between them. Germline V gene data show CDR1 as MNHEY and CDR2 as SVGAGI. The CDR3 is 12 amino acids. The CDR3: CASSYSRGEQYF. The CDR3 DNA reads as TGTGCCAGCAGTTACTCGAGAGGAGAGCAGTACTTC.

V usage is TRBV7-2 and J usage is TRBJ2-7; 9 nucleotides match TRBD1. V was clipped by 2 bases and J by 7 bases; unmatched bases: 6. The CDR3 consists of 14 residues. Germline CDR1 is SGHTA and CDR2 is FQGNSA. For the CDR3, the DNA is TGTGCCAGCAGCTTAAAGGGACAGGGAAGAGAGCAGTACTTC. This sequence encodes CASSLKGQGREQYF.